In this sample, the clone carrying this T cell receptor (beta chain) turned up many times. What it binds is not known. This entry belongs to a study of T cells in Graves' hyperthyroidism and ophthalmopathy. Study at large: At the time of initial diagnosis and before any treatment, peripheral blood was collected.

Template material for amplifying TCR beta CDR3 regions consisted of RNA transcripts. The HTBI primer set drove a first-round RT-PCR of the TCR CDR3. TCRdb fed the multiplex PCR reads into MiXCR, producing one record per CDR3 protein. The sample contains hundreds of thousands of distinct CDR3 sequences, 14% of which appear only once. Study-level findings and limits: From stable hyperthyroidism, ophthalmopathy was separated by a 13 V-J model. Most thyroid-expanded clonotypes above 0.001 were also found in blood.

The germline gives CDR1 MNHNS, CDR2 SASEGT. Trimming at V came to 6 bases and at J to 0 bases, leaving 8 bases not matched to a gene. The CDR3 has 16 residues. The gene calls are TRBV6-1 and TRBJ2-1, with 7 bases aligning to TRBD1. The sequenced sample was blood. This clonotype was sampled from a woman aged 18-29 years with Graves' hyperthyroidism. The CDR3 is CASRLSRDSSYNEQFF. The CDR3 DNA sequence: TGTGCCAGCAGGCTGTCGAGGGACAGCTCCTACAATGAGCAGTTCTTC.